This is a list of T cell receptor beta chains from one sample in a study of T cell repertoires in cytomegalovirus infection. TCRdb recomputed calls from the reads with MiXCR, one row per CDR3 protein. Of more than 500,000 distinct CDR3 sequences listed, about 15% are singletons. Source material: CD8+ T cells from PBMCs. These receptor sequences come from a human donor in good health (CMV status not recorded). Some clones in this sample may be carry-over from other donors' samples. CDR3s leave out the opening cysteine and the closing phenylalanine or tryptophan.

v_gene	len	j_gene	CDR3aa
TRBV6-5	12	TRBJ1-2	ASRTGIPNYGYT
TRBV20-1	9	TRBJ2-1	SARQGGLQF
TRBV19	14	TRBJ2-2	ASSPLGGLYTGELF
TRBV7-6	12	TRBJ1-1	ASSLGVSSTEAF
TRBV7-3	15	TRBJ2-1	ASSPQVAGSSYNEQF
TRBV6-6	10	TRBJ2-7	ASSYTGKEQY
TRBV7-9	14	TRBJ2-2	ASSPRGGPRTGELF
TRBV27	13	TRBJ1-2	ASSSPGEGRNGYT
TRBV4-2	15	TRBJ2-7	ASSQDPTSGSYYEQY
TRBV3-1	15	TRBJ1-2	ASSPNPGTDANYGYT
TRBV4-1	15	TRBJ2-3	ASSQGASGHRQDTQY
TRBV30	14	TRBJ2-3	ACRRSSGRAGDTQY
TRBV27	15	TRBJ2-3	ASSLSASGRASDTQY
TRBV6-5	12	TRBJ2-1	ASSARGAYNEQF
TRBV5-1	9	TRBJ2-7	ASSGGQGAY
TRBV11-2	12	TRBJ2-7	ASSHGSGPYEQY
TRBV28	14	TRBJ2-7	ASSSLAGAFIDEQY
TRBV7-6	12	TRBJ1-2	ASSTTDRAIGYT
TRBV6-1	11	TRBJ2-5	ASTLGREETQY
TRBV11-2	15	TRBJ2-2	ASSFPLAGERTGELF
TRBV6-1	14	TRBJ2-3	ASSIRDWSSTDTQY
TRBV12-3/TRBV12-4	11	TRBJ1-1	ASRSTVNTEAF
TRBV7-9	13	TRBJ2-1	ASSSAGITLNEQF